The source of this T cell receptor (beta chain) is a study of blood T cell repertoires in COVID-19. Study context: Some COVID-19 samples were acute and others convalescent; all came from the United States, Italy and Spain. T cells, B-cell-depleted T cells, or PBMCs supplied cDNA or gDNA.

The junction had 11 bases not matched to a gene; V was cut back by 4 bases and J by 0 bases. CDR1 and CDR2 (germline): LNHDA, SQIVND (reference sequence). The CDR3 extends over 18 amino acids. As originally analysed: Amplification from reference gene primers served as the basis for estimated nucleated cell counts. Sequencing used immunoSEQ multiplex PCR; TCRdb keeps in-frame clones, though not all of them. That table supplies the V and J calls and clone size; D and trimming were determined from the DNA. This table holds 250,000 or so clones, about 80% found once. The sequence was collected from a man aged 80 or over with acute or convalescent COVID-19. The genes are TRBV19 and TRBJ1-4; 7 bases agree with TRBD1. The source material was peripheral blood. CDR3 loop: CASSTRRTQGATNEKLFF. The CDR3 DNA reads as TGTGCCAGTAGTACCCGCCGGACGCAGGGGGCAACTAATGAAAAACTGTTTTTT.